This T cell receptor beta chain is drawn from a study of blood T cell repertoires in COVID-19 (dated by TCRdb to the early 2020s). As for the study more broadly: Samples covering the acute and convalescent phases of COVID-19 were provided by collaborators in the United States, Italy and Spain. The material from the prospective study consisted of cDNA or gDNA derived from T cells, B-cell-depleted T cells, or PBMCs. Deeply sampled blood TCRbeta repertoires from subjects exposed to, actively infected with, or recovered from COVID-19 were included in the dataset. The repertoires were made available in a free public database intended to serve as a resource for research on the immune response to SARS-CoV-2. The samples were drawn from the first 160 participants of the ongoing ImmuneRACE study and from over a thousand subjects provided by 6 global collaborators. Nearly every sample came with metadata listing a de-identified subject ID, COVID-19 status, age in years and sex. HLA class I and class II types, where available, came from metadata supplied by the sample provider rather than from assay-based typing. Summary of the overall study and its limitations: The amount of clinical and demographic metadata varied by source and participant and was provided uncurated.

This clone showed up just a few times. Its antigen remains undetermined. Base quality data are lacking; no much larger clone is found one base away. In the prospective study, participants were about 18 to 95 years old, resided in approximately 25 geographic areas of the United States, and were enrolled through a virtual design. In the prospective study, participants were assigned to cohorts based on the clinical history participants reported in a screening survey and a study questionnaire. ImmuneRACE Cohort 3 recovered participants were defined by two consecutive negative NP/OP PCR tests, healthcare professional clearance, or symptom resolution. In the prospective study, whole blood, serum and a nasopharyngeal or oropharyngeal swab were collected from each participant by mobile phlebotomists. Participants in the prospective study had the option to provide additional blood draws and questionnaires over an approximately two-month period. Prospective study blood samples were shipped either frozen or at room temperature before DNA extraction.

From a lookup of the germline V gene (reference sequence), CDR1 and CDR2 are LNHDA and SQIVND. Taken from cysteine to phenylalanine, the CDR3 has 15 residues. Only the CDR3 DNA is retained, 45 bases long and in frame from the first base. V loses 3 bases at its end and J loses 3 bases; junction bases beyond the gene matches: 5. TCRbeta CDR3 regions were amplified from genomic DNA by means of the immunoSEQ Assay, a bias-controlled multiplex PCR. Concerning the study's data processing: Nucleated cell counts per sample were estimated from amplification of reference gene primers within the assay. To quantify the absolute abundance of each unique TCRbeta CDR3 rearrangement, sequence reads were collapsed and filtered. Productive Simpson clonality was computed per sample as the square root of Simpson's diversity index over productive rearrangements. TCRdb took over this immuneACCESS table, retaining in-frame rearrangements with V and J assigned. Such tables are incomplete; in checked studies, under half of the missing clones stem from an unresolved V gene, and the remainder is unexplained. V, J and clone size were drawn from that table, and D and trimming were deduced from the DNA. The sample data list 150,000 to 190,000 clones, and about 88% of these were observed just once. Around 7.7% of the sample is in the top ten clones.

The sequenced material came from PBMCs or T cells enriched from blood (not recorded which). This clonotype originated in a man aged 50-59 years who had recovered from COVID-19. Recombination linked TRBV19 to TRBJ2-3; the junction holds 8 bases that match TRBD2. The bases read TGTGCCAGTAGTATGGGGCCGGGGGGGACAGATACGCAGTATTTT. Protein translation: CASSMGPGGTDTQYF.